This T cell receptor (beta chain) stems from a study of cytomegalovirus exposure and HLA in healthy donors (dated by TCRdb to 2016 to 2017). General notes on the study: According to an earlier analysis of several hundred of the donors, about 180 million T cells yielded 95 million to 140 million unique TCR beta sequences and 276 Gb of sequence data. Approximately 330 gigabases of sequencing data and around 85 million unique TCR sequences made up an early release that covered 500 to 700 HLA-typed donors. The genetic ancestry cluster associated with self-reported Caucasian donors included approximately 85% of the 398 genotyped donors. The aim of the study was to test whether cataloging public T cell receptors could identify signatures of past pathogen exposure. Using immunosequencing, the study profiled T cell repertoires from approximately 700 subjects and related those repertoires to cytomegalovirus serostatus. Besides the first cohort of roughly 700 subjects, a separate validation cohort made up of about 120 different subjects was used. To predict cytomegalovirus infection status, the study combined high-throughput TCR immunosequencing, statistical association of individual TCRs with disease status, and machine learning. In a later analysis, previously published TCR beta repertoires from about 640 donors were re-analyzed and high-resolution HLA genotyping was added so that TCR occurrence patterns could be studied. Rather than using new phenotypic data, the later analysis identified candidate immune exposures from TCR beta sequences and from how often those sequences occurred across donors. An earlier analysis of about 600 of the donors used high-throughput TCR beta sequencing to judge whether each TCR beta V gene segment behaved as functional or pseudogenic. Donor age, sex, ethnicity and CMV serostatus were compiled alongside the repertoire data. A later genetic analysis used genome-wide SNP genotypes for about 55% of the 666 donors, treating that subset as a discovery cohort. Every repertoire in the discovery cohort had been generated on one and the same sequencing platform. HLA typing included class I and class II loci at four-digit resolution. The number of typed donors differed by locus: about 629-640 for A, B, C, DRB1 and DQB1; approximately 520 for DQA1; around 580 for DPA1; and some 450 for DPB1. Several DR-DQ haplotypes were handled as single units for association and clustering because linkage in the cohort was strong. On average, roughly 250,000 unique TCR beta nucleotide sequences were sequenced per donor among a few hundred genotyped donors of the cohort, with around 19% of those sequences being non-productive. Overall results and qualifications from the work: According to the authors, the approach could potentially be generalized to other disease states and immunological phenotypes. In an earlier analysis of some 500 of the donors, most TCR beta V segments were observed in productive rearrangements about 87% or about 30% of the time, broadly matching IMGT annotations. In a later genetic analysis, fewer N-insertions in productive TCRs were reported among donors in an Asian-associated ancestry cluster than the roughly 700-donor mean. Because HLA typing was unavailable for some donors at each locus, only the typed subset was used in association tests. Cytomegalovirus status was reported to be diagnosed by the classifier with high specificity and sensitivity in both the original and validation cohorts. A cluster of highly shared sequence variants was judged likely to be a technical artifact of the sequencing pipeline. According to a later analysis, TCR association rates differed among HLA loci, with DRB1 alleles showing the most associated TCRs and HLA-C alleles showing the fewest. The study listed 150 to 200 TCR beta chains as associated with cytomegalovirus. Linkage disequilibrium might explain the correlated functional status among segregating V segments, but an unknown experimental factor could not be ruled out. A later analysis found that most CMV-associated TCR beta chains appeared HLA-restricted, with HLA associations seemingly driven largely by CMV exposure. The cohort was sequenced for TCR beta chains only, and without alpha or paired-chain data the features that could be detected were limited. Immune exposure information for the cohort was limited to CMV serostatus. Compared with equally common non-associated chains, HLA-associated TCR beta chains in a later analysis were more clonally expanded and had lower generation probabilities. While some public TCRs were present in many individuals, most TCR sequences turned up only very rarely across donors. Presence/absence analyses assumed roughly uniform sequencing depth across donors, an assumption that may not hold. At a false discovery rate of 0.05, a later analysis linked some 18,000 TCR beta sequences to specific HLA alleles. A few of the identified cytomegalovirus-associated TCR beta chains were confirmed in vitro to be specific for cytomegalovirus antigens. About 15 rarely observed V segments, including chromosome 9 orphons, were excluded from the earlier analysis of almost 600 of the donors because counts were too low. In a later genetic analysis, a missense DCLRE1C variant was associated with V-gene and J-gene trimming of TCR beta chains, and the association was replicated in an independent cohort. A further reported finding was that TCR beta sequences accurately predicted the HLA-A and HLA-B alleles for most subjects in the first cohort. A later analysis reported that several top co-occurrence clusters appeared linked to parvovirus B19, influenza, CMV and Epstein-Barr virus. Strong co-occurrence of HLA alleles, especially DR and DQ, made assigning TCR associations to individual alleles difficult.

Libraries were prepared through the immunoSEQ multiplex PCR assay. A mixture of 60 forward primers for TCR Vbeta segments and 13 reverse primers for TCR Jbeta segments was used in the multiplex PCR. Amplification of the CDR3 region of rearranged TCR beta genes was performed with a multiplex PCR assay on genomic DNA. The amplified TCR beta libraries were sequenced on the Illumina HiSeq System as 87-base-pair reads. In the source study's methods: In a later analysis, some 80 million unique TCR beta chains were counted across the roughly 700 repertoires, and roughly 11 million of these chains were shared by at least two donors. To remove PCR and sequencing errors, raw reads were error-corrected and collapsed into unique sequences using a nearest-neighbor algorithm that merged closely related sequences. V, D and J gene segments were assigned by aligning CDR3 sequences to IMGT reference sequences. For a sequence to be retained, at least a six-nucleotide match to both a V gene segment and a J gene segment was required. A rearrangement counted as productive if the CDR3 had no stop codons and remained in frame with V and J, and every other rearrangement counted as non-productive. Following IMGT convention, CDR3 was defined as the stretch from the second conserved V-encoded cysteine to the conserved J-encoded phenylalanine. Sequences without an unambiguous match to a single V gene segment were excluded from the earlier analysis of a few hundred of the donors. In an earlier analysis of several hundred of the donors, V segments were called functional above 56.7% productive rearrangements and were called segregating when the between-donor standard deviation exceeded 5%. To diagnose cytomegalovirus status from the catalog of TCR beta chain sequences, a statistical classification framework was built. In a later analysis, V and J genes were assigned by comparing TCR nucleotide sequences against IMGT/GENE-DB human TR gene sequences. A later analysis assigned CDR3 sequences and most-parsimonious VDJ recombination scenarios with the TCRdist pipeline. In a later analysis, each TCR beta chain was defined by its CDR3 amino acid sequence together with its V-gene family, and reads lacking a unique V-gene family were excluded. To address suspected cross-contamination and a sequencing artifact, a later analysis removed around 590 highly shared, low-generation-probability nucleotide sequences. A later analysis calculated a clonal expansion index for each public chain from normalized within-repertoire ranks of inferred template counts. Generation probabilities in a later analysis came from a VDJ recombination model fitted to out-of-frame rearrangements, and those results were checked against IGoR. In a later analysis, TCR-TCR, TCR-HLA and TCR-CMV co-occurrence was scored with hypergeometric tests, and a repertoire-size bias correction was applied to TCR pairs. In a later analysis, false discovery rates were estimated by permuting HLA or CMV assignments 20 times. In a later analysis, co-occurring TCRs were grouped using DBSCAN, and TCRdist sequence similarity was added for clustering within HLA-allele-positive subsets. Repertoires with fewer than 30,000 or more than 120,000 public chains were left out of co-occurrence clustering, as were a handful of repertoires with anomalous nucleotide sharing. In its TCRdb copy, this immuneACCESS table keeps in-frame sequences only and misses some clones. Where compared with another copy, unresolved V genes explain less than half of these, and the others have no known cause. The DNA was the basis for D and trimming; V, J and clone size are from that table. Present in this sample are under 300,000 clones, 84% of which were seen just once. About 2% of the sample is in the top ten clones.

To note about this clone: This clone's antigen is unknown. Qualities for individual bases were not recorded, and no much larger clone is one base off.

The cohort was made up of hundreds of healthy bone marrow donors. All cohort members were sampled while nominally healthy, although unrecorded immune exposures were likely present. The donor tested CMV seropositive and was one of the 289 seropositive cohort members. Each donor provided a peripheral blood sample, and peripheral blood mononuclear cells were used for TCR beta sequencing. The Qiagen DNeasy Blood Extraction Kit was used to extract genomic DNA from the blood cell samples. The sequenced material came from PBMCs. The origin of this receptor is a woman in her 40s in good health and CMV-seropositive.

The sequence in DNA is TGTGCCAGTAGTATATCAGGCGGAGGCTACGAGCAGTACTTC. This is translated as CASSISGGGYEQYF. This chain is built from TRBV19 and TRBJ2-7; the best D guess is TRBD2, with 5 bases matching. Between the V and J ends, shortened by 2 bases and 3 bases respectively, the junction contains 11 bases. The germline V gene (reference sequence) sets CDR1 to LNHDA and CDR2 to SQIVND. There are 14 amino acids in the CDR3, from cysteine to phenylalanine inclusive. Here the CDR3 DNA is all that survives: 42 bases in frame from base 1.